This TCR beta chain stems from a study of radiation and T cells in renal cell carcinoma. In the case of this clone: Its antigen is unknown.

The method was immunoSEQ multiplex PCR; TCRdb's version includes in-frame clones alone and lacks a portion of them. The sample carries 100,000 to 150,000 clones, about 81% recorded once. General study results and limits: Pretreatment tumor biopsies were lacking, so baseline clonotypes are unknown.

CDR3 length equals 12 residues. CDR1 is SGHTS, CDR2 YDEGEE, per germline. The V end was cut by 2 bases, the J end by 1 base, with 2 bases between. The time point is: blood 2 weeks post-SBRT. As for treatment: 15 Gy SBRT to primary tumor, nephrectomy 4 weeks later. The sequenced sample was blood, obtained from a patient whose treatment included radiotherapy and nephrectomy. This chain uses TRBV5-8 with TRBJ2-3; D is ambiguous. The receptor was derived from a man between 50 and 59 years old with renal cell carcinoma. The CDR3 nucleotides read TGTGCCAGCAGCTTCCGCACAGATACGCAGTATTTT. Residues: CASSFRTDTQYF.